This entry lists 8 T cell receptor beta chains sequenced from one sample in a study of regulatory T cells in long-lasting Graves disease. Indicated time point: newly diagnosed GD, antithyroid drugs for less than 3 months. RNA extracted from PBMCs served as the sequencing template. According to the study, TCR beta libraries were built with iRepertoire HTBI primers and CDR3-region Arm-PCR. From the multiplex PCR reads, TCRdb called clonotypes with MiXCR, one entry per CDR3 protein. The sample yields over 300,000 distinct CDR3 sequences, 15% to 17% seen once. The sample was peripheral blood mononuclear cells (PBMCs), taken at new diagnosis, from a patient treated with antithyroid drugs. The receptor set was obtained from a female donor with Graves disease.

This clonotype was seen many times. The J gene is TRBJ1-5, the V gene TRBV2; 7 nucleotides agree with TRBD1. J was trimmed by 6 bases and V by 1 base; bases with no gene match: 6. Per germline, CDR1 SNHLY and CDR2 FYNNEI. This CDR3 has 15 residues. The CDR3 loop is CASSEGAGGTQPQHF. CDR3 sequence (DNA): TGTGCCAGCAGTGAAGGGGCAGGGGGAACTCAGCCCCAGCATTTT.

This clonotype was found many times. The CDR3 nucleotides read TGTGCCAGCAGTCCGAGACAGGGACCAGAGACCCAGTACTTC. Protein: CASSPRQGPETQYF. V gene TRBV12-3 or TRBV12-4 combines with J gene TRBJ2-5; the match to TRBD1 covers 7 bases. This CDR3 contains 14 residues. V trimming: 5 bases; J trimming: 4 bases; junction bases outside the gene matches: 7.

V and J are TRBV29-1 and TRBJ1-1; the D gene is possibly TRBD1 (6 bases). The CDR3 loop spans 19 amino acids. V was cut by 1 base and J by 4 bases, with 28 bases left in between. Germline loops: CDR1 SQVTM, CDR2 ANQGSEA. The CDR3 region has the DNA TGCAGCGTTGAAGGCTACCTTGACCAGGACAGACCCGACGGCACTGAAGCTTTCTTT. As protein: CSVEGYLDQDRPDGTEAFF.

The CDR3 is CSVSLDRNTEAFF. CDR3 in DNA: TGCAGCGTTAGTTTAGACAGGAACACTGAAGCTTTCTTT. The chain couples TRBV29-1 to TRBJ1-1; TRBD1 might be the D (5 bases). CDR1 and CDR2 (germline): SQVTM, ANQGSEA. Deletions cut 5 bases from V and 1 base from J, with 11 bases between. This CDR3 is built from 13 residues.

The chain combines TRBV20-1 with TRBJ1-2; 7 bases match TRBD1. This CDR3 region has 13 residues. Per the germline V gene, CDR1 is DFQATT and CDR2 is SNEGSKA (reference sequence). With V trimmed by 5 bases and J by 2 bases, 5 bases remained unmatched. The CDR3 bases are TGCAGTGCTCAAACCAGGGGGAACTATGGCTACACCTTC. Translated: CSAQTRGNYGYTF.

This clonotype occurred many times. The chain uses TRBV15 and TRBJ1-5; the D is unclear. Trimming took off 5 bases at V and 6 bases at J, with 17 bases between the two ends. Looked up from germline, CDR1 is LNHNV and CDR2 is YYDKDF (reference sequence). This CDR3 has 15 amino acids. The CDR3 protein is CATSVDWGPAQPQHF. The CDR3 DNA is TGTGCCACCAGCGTAGATTGGGGTCCAGCTCAGCCCCAGCATTTT.

There are a few counts of this clonotype. The missing conserved phenylalanine or tryptophan at the end of this CDR3 makes a read error likely. V gene TRBV5-4 combines with J gene TRBJ2-1, with D perhaps TRBD2 (6 bases). Germline CDR1 and CDR2: SGHNT and YYREEE (reference sequence). V gave up 4 bases and J gave up 9 bases, with 14 bases separating them. This CDR3 is built from 13 residues. Here the CDR3 reads CASSRDSQVEQFL. Here the CDR3 DNA reads TGTGCCAGCAGCCGGGACTCTCAGGTTGAGCAGTTCCTC.

This clonotype came up many times. V is TRBV7-2 and J is TRBJ1-4; the D is unclear. The germline CDR1 and CDR2 sequences are SGHTA and FQGNSA. V lost 1 base and J lost 6, with 15 bases in between. The CDR3 is 16 amino acids. CDR3 coding DNA: TGTGCCAGCAGCTTAGGCGGCCAGGCCTCTGATGAAAAACTGTTTTTT. This gives the protein CASSLGGQASDEKLFF.